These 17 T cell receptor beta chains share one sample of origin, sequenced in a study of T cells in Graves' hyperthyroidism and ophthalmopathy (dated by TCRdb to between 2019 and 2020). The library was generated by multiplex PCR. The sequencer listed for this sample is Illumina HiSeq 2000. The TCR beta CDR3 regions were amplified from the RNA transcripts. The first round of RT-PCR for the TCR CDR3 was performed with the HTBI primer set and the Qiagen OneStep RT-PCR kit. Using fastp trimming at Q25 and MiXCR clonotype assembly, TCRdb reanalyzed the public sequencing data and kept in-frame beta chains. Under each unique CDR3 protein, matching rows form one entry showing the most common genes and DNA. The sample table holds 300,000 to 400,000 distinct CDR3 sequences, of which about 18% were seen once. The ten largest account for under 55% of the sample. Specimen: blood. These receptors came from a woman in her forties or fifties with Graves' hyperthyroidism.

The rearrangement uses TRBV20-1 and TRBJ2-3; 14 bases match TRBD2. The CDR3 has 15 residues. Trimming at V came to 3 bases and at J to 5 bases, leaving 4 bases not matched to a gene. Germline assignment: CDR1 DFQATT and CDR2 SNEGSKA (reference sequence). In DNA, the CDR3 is TGCAGTGCTAGGGCGACTAGCGGGAGGGGAGATACGCAGTATTTT. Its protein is CSARATSGRGDTQYF.

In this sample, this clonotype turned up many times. The CDR3 loop reads CASSFFSGPYEQYF. In DNA, the CDR3 is TGTGCCAGCAGCTTCTTCAGCGGCCCCTACGAGCAGTACTTC. The chain links TRBV7-6 to TRBJ2-7; possible D gene TRBD2, 5 bases. Trimming removed 3 bases from V and 2 bases from J, with 11 bases in between. This CDR3 comprises 14 residues. Germline V CDR1 and CDR2: SGHVS, FNYEAQ.

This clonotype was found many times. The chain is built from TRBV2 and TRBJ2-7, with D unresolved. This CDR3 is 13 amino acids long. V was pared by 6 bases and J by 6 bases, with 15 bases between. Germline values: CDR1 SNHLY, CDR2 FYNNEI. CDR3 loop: CASSGFTRAEQYF. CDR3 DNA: TGTGCCAGCAGCGGCTTCACACGGGCCGAGCAGTACTTC.

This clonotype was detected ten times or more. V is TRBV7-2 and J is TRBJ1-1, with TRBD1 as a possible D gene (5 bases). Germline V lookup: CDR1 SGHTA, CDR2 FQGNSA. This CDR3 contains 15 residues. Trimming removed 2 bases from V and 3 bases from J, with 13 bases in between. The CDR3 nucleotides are TGTGCCAGCAGCTTAAGGGGTCAGGGCGACACTGAAGCTTTCTTT. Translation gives CASSLRGQGDTEAFF.

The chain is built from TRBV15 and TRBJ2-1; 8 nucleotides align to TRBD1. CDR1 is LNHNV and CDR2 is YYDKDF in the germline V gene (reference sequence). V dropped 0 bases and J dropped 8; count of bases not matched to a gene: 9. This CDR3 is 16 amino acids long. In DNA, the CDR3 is TGTGCCACCAGCAGAGATTTCAGGGACAGGTACGATGAGCAGTTCTTC. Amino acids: CATSRDFRDRYDEQFF. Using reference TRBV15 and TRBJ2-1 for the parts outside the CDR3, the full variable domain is DAMVIQNPRYQVTQFGKPVTLSCSQTLNHNVMYWYQQKSSQAPKLLFHYYDKDFNNEADTPDNFQSRRPNTSFCFLDIRSPGLGDTAMYLCATSRDFRDRYDEQFFGPGTRLTVL.

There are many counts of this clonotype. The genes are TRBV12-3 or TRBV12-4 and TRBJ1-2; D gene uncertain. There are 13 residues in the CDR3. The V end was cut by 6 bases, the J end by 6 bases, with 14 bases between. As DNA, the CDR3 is TGTGCCAGCAGCCTGACATCCTCTAATGGCTACACCTTC. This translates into CASSLTSSNGYTF.

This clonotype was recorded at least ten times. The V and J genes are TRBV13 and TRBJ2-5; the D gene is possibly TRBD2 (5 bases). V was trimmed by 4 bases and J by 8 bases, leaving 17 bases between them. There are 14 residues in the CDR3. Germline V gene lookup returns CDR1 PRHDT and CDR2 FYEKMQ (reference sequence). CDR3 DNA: TGTGCCAGCAGCTCATGGACTCCTCTTGGCACCCAGTACTTC. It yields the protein CASSSWTPLGTQYF.

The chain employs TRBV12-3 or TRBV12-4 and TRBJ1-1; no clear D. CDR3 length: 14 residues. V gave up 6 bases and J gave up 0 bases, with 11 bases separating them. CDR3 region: CASSHESMNTEAFF. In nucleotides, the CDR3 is TGTGCCAGCAGCCATGAAAGCATGAACACTGAAGCTTTCTTT.

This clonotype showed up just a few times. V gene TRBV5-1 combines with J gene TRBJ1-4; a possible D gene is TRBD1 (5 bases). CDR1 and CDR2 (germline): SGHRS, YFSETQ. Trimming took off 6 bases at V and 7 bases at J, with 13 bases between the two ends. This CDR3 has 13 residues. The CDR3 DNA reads TGCGCCAGCACGCAGGGAAGTGGTGAAAAACTGTTTTTT. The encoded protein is CASTQGSGEKLFF.

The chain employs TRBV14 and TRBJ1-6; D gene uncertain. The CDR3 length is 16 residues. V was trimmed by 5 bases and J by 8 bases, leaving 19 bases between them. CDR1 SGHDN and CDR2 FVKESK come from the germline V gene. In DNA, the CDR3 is TGTGCCAGCAGCACCAGCGGCTTCGTTGTGGATTCACCCCTCCACTTT. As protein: CASSTSGFVVDSPLHF.

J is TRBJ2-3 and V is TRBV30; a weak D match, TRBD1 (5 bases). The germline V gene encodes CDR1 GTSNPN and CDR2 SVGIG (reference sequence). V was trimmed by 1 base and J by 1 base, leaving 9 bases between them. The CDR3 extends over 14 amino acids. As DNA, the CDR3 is TGTGCCTGGAGTGGGCAGGGTGGCACAGATACGCAGTATTTT. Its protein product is CAWSGQGGTDTQYF. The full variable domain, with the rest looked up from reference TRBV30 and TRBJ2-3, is SQTIHQWPATLVQPVGSPLSLECTVEGTSNPNLYWYRQAAGRGLQLLFYSVGIGQISSEVPQNLSASRPQDRQFILSSKKLLLSDSGFYLCAWSGQGGTDTQYFGPGTRLTVL.

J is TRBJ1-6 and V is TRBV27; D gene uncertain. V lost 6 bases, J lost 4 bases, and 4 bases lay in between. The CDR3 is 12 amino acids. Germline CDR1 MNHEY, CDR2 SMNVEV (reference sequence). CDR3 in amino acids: CASRGYNSPLHF. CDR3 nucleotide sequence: TGTGCCAGCAGGGGATATAATTCACCCCTCCACTTT.

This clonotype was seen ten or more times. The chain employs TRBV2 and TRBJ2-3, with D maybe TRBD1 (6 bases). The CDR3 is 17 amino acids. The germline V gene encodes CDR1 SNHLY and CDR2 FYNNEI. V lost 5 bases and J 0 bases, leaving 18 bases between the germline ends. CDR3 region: CASSFEGQPYSTDTQYF. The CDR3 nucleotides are TGTGCCAGCAGTTTCGAAGGACAGCCCTATAGCACAGATACGCAGTATTTT.

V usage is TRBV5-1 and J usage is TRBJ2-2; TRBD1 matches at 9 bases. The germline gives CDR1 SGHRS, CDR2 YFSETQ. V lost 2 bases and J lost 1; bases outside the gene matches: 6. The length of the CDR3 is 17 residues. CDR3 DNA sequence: TGCGCCAGCAGCTTAGAACCGGGACAGGGGAACACCGGGGAGCTGTTTTTT. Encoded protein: CASSLEPGQGNTGELFF.

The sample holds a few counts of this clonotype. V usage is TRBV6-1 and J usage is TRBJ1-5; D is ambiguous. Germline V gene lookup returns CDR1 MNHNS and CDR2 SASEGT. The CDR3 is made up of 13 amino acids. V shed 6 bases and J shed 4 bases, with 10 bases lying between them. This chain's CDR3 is CASRTGYNQPQHF. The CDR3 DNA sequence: TGTGCCAGCAGAACCGGGTATAATCAGCCCCAGCATTTT.

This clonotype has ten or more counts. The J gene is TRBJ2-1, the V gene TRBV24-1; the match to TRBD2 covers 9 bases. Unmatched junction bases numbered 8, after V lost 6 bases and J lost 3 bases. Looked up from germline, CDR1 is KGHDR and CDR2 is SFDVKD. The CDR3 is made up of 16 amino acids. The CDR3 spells CATSSASGIGYNEQFF. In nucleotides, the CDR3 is TGTGCCACCAGTTCCGCTAGCGGGATAGGCTACAATGAGCAGTTCTTC.

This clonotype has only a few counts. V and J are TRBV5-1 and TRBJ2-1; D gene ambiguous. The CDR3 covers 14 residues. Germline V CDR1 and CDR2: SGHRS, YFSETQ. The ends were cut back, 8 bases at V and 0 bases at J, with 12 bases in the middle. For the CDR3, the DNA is TGCGCCAGTATCTCCGATCCCTCCTACAATGAGCAGTTCTTC. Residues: CASISDPSYNEQFF. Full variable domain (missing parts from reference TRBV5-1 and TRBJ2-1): KAGVTQTPRYLIKTRGQQVTLSCSPISGHRSVSWYQQTPGQGLQFLFEYFSETQRNKGNFPGRFSGRQFSNSRSEMNVSTLELGDSALYLCASISDPSYNEQFFGPGTRLTVL.